This T cell receptor beta chain was sequenced for a study of a mutant IDH1 vaccine in newly diagnosed glioma. Profiled with immunoSEQ multiplex PCR; TCRdb holds only in-frame clones, not every one. The sample gives about 88,000 clones, approximately 80% of which show up once; roughly 5.3% is in the top ten. The CDR3 has 12 residues. Germline V gene sequence: CDR1 SGHAT, CDR2 FQNNGV. V was cut by 5 bases and J by 6 bases, with 9 bases left in between. Time point meaning: baseline, week 1 (first vaccination visit). Treatment in this sample: pre-vaccination baseline after standard-of-care therapy. This TCR came from a man aged 35 to 55 with glioma. Some clones in this sample may be carry-over from other donors' samples. This sample comprised PBMCs, obtained from a glioma patient treated with radiotherapy, temozolomide or both. V is TRBV11-2 and J is TRBJ2-3; D remains ambiguous. CDR3 coding DNA: TGTGCCAGCAGCCTCGGACGGGATACGCAGTATTTT. This encodes CASSLGRDTQYF.